These 17 T cell receptor beta chains were sequenced from one sample in a study of cytomegalovirus exposure and HLA in healthy donors. PCR was performed using 60 Vbeta and 13 Jbeta primers. The protocol was immunoSEQ multiplex PCR, while the TCRdb copy is restricted to in-frame clones and leaves out a portion. The listing contains around 70,000 clones. Source material: PBMCs. These receptors were taken from a woman in her 40s in good health and CMV-seropositive.

V is TRBV18 and J is TRBJ2-1; 11 nucleotides agree with TRBD2. The germline V gene encodes CDR1 KGHSH and CDR2 LQKENI. The CDR3 is 17 amino acids. V trimming: 4 bases; J trimming: 6 bases; junction bases outside the gene matches: 11. The CDR3 here is CASSLSTLLAGGNEQFF. The CDR3 DNA follows: TGTGCCAGCTCACTATCGACTTTGCTAGCGGGAGGCAATGAGCAGTTCTTC. The whole variable domain, filled in from reference TRBV18 and TRBJ2-1, reads NAGVMQNPRHLVRRRGQEARLRCSPMKGHSHVYWYRQLPEEGLKFMVYLQKENIIDESGMPKERFSAEFPKEGPSILRIQQVVRGDSAAYFCASSLSTLLAGGNEQFFGPGTRLTVL.

Written as DNA, the CDR3 is TGTGCCAGCAGTTCACAGGGGGAAGGCTACACCTTC. Its protein product is CASSSQGEGYTF. The chain is built from TRBV27 and TRBJ1-2; 8 positions agree with TRBD1. Trimming took 4 bases from V and 8 from J; bases not matched to a gene: 3. The CDR3 spans 12 residues. The germline V gene has CDR1 MNHEY and CDR2 SMNVEV (reference sequence).

The chain carries TRBV19 and TRBJ2-1; 7 nucleotides match TRBD2. Per germline, CDR1 LNHDA and CDR2 SQIVND (reference sequence). This CDR3 is 16 amino acids long. The trim removed 7 bases at V and 4 bases at J, leaving 13 bases unmatched. The CDR3 here is CASIYRVTSVYNEQFF. The CDR3 nucleotides read TGTGCCAGTATTTATCGAGTAACTAGCGTTTACAATGAGCAGTTCTTC.

This sequence joins TRBV10-3 and TRBJ2-6; D not resolved. Per germline, CDR1 ENHRY and CDR2 SYGVKD. The CDR3 runs 15 residues. V was pared by 3 bases and J by 3 bases, with 9 bases between. The DNA for the CDR3 is TGTGCCATCAGTGATATTTCTATTGGGGCCAACGTCCTGACTTTC. This sequence encodes CAISDISIGANVLTF.

The rearrangement joins TRBV7-6 to TRBJ2-6; tentative D call: TRBD1 (5 bases). The germline V and J ends were trimmed by 5 bases and 2 bases, with 10 bases remaining between them. Looked up from germline, CDR1 is SGHVS and CDR2 is FNYEAQ. The CDR3 runs to 15 residues. DNA of the CDR3: TGTGCCAGCAGCCCGCAGGGCGCTGGGGCCAACGTCCTGACTTTC. This codes for CASSPQGAGANVLTF.

The chain uses TRBV7-9 and TRBJ1-3; the match to TRBD1 covers 9 bases. CDR3 length: 16 amino acids. The V gene's germline CDR1 is SEHNR and CDR2 FQNEAQ (reference sequence). V shed 5 bases and J 4 bases; nucleotides not matched to a gene: 9. CDR3 amino acids: CASSLQDRGAGNTIYF. The CDR3 nucleotides are TGTGCCAGCAGCCTACAAGACAGGGGGGCCGGAAACACCATATATTTT.

The chain is built from TRBV2 and TRBJ2-7, with D possibly being TRBD1 (6 bases). The CDR3 runs 14 residues. V lost 3 bases and J 4 bases, leaving 13 bases between the germline ends. The germline CDR1 and CDR2 sequences are SNHLY and FYNNEI. This chain's CDR3 is CASSEQGQGYEQYF. The CDR3 DNA is TGTGCCAGCAGTGAGCAGGGGCAGGGGTACGAGCAGTACTTC.

The V and J genes are TRBV18 and TRBJ1-1, with 11 bases identical to TRBD1. Germline values: CDR1 KGHSH, CDR2 LQKENI. The CDR3 length is 15 residues. Trimming took 5 bases from V and 5 from J; bases not matched to a gene: 7. CDR3 region: CASSGQGALGTEAFF. In DNA form, the CDR3 reads TGTGCCAGCTCAGGACAGGGGGCGCTGGGGACTGAAGCTTTCTTT.

This chain joins TRBV7-6 and TRBJ2-1, with TRBD2 matching over 9 bases. Looked up from germline, CDR1 is SGHVS and CDR2 is FNYEAQ. The V gene end was trimmed by 3 bases and the J gene end by 9 bases; junction bases not matched to a gene: 12. The CDR3 has 16 residues. In DNA form, the CDR3 reads TGTGCCAGCAGCTTTCAGGCGGGAGGGCCTCTTGGTGAGCAGTTCTTC. Protein: CASSFQAGGPLGEQFF.

V usage is TRBV27 and J usage is TRBJ2-5, with a weak D call TRBD1 (5 bases). The CDR3 extends over 15 amino acids. The V gene's germline CDR1 is MNHEY and CDR2 SMNVEV (reference sequence). Trimming took 5 bases from V and 0 from J, leaving 13 bases between them. The CDR3 protein is CASSAQEGDQETQYF. The CDR3 DNA follows: TGTGCCAGCAGTGCCCAGGAAGGGGACCAAGAGACCCAGTACTTC.

V usage is TRBV19 and J usage is TRBJ2-7, with a weak D call TRBD2 (7 bases). The germline gives CDR1 LNHDA, CDR2 SQIVND (reference sequence). The CDR3 consists of 15 residues. V was clipped by 3 bases and J by 3 bases, with 15 bases between them. The CDR3 loop reads CASSIRRGADYEQYF. The CDR3 DNA follows: TGTGCCAGTAGTATCCGCCGGGGGGCAGACTACGAGCAGTACTTC. Together with reference TRBV19 and TRBJ2-7, the CDR3 gives the full variable domain: DGGITQSPKYLFRKEGQNVTLSCEQNLNHDAMYWYRQDPGQGLRLIYYSQIVNDFQKGDIAEGYSVSREKKESFPLTVTSAQKNPTAFYLCASSIRRGADYEQYFGPGTRLTVT.

The rearrangement joins TRBV2 to TRBJ1-1; TRBD1 aligns across 8 bases. Per the germline V gene, CDR1 is SNHLY and CDR2 is FYNNEI. This CDR3 comprises 14 residues. V shed 2 bases and J 6 bases; nucleotides not matched to a gene: 5. CDR3 amino acids: CASSETGGYAEAFF. The CDR3 nucleotides are TGTGCCAGCAGTGAAACAGGGGGTTACGCTGAAGCTTTCTTT.

The chain links TRBV28 to TRBJ2-7; tentative D call: TRBD1 (5 bases). The CDR3 is 16 amino acids. Trimming left V 6 bases short and J 7 bases short, with 25 bases between. CDR1 MDHEN and CDR2 SYDVKM come from the germline V gene. The CDR3 spells CASRSDRSITRKEQYF. CDR3 nucleotide sequence: TGTGCCAGCAGATCTGACAGATCCATTACTCGGAAAGAGCAGTACTTC.

The gene calls are TRBV2 and TRBJ2-6; D might be TRBD1 (6 bases). The CDR3 runs 16 residues. V gave up 6 bases and J gave up 3 bases, with 15 bases separating them. Germline loops: CDR1 SNHLY, CDR2 FYNNEI. CDR3 DNA: TGTGCCAGCAGCGCAACAGGGTCTGGTGGGGCCAACGTCCTGACTTTC. This sequence encodes CASSATGSGGANVLTF.

This chain connects TRBV6-5 to TRBJ2-3, with TRBD1 matching 9 bases. Germline CDR1 reads MNHEY; CDR2 reads SVGAGI. V shed 6 bases and J 14 bases; nucleotides not matched to a gene: 12. The CDR3 consists of 13 residues. CDR3 coding DNA: TGTGCCAGCAGCCTACCTAACAGGGGGCGCAGGTATTTT. The encoded protein is CASSLPNRGRRYF.

The chain carries TRBV4-1 and TRBJ2-7; 7 positions agree with TRBD2. V dropped 3 bases and J dropped 1; count of bases not matched to a gene: 3. CDR1 and CDR2 from the germline V gene are MGHRA and YSYEKL. CDR3 length equals 14 residues. CDR3 sequence reads: CASSQGEGSYEQYF. The CDR3, as DNA: TGCGCCAGCAGCCAGGGGGAGGGATCCTACGAGCAGTACTTC.

Points on this clone: At one end, the junction sequence differs from germline, possibly due to a read error. At the DNA level, this CDR3 is encoded by other sequences in the same sample as well. The chain employs TRBV15 and TRBJ2-4; TRBD2 matches at 13 bases. Germline CDR1 LNHNV, CDR2 YYDKDF (reference sequence). This CDR3 contains 20 residues. The CDR3 here is CATSRALTSGGANPKNIQYF. The DNA of the CDR3 is TGTGCCACCAGCAGAGCCTTAACTAGCGGGGGGGCTAACCCCAAAAACATCCAGTACTTC.